This T cell receptor (beta chain) was sequenced during a study of identical twins. Study results and limitations: The abundant beta clonotypes from cord blood had fewer insertions, and memory repertoires had none of this. Among beta out-of-frame sequences, excess sharing between twins appeared weaker.

TCRdb redid the calling of the 5' RACE reads with MiXCR, one entry per CDR3 protein. The repertoire consists of 500,000 or so distinct CDR3 sequences, with about 14% occurring once and the leading ten covering 0.4% to 0.55%. This clonotype has a handful of counts. Its antigen remains unidentified. The CDR3 sequence is 15 residues long. Trimming cost V 7 bases and J 0 bases, with 15 bases left between them. Germline lookup yields CDR1 SGHRS and CDR2 YFSETQ. This sample was shared with a second study, whose subject was yellow fever vaccine responses in identical twins.

This TCR came from a woman aged 18-29 years in good health. This rearrangement joins TRBV5-1 to TRBJ2-3, with TRBD1 as a possible D gene (6 bases). The material sequenced was CD4+ T cells sorted from blood. The DNA for the CDR3 is TGCGCCAGCCGAGGGGGAGTGCGGAGCACAGATACGCAGTATTTT. It specifies CASRGGVRSTDTQYF. Drawing the rest from reference TRBV5-1 and TRBJ2-3, the complete variable domain is KAGVTQTPRYLIKTRGQQVTLSCSPISGHRSVSWYQQTPGQGLQFLFEYFSETQRNKGNFPGRFSGRQFSNSRSEMNVSTLELGDSALYLCASRGGVRSTDTQYFGPGTRLTVL.